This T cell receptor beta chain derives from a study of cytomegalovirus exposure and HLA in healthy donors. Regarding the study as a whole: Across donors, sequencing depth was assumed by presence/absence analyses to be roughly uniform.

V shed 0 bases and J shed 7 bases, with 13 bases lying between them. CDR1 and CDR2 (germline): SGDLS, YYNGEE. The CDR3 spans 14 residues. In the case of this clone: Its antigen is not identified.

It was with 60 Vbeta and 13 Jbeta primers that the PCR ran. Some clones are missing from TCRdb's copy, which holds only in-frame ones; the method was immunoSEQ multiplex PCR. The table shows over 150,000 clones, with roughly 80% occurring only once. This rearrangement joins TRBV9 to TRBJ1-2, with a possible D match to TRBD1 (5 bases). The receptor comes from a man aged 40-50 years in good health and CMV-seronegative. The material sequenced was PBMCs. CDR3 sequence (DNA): TGTGCCAGCAGCGTAGCCGACAGCTCCTTTGGCTACACCTTC. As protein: CASSVADSSFGYTF. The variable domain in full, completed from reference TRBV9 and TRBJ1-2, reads DSGVTQTPKHLITATGQRVTLRCSPRSGDLSVYWYQQSLDQGLQFLIQYYNGEERAKGNILERFSAQQFPDLHSELNLSSLELGDSALYFCASSVADSSFGYTFGSGTRLTVV.